This T cell receptor (beta chain) was identified in a study of T cells in Graves' hyperthyroidism and ophthalmopathy. The cohort's ophthalmopathy patients, a group with duration under 3 months, had a Clinical Activity Score of at least 3 and a NOSPECS grade of at least 4. A 10 ml volume of fresh peripheral blood provided the PBMCs. The CDR3 is 13 amino acids. The ends were cut back, 6 bases at V and 5 bases at J, with 11 bases in the middle. Germline loops: CDR1 SNHLY, CDR2 FYNNEI. The source material, RNA transcripts, was used to amplify TCR beta CDR3 regions. During a first-round RT-PCR of the TCR CDR3, the HTBI primer set was used. In TCRdb, the multiplex PCR reads were re-called with MiXCR into one record per CDR3 protein. The sample includes 500,000 or so distinct CDR3 sequences, about 16% of them seen just once.

This TCR derives from a woman in her twenties or thirties with Graves' ophthalmopathy. This sequence joins TRBV2 and TRBJ2-1; D call uncertain. The sample consisted of blood. This chain's CDR3 is CASSVGSHNEQFF. CDR3 in DNA: TGTGCCAGCAGCGTAGGCTCTCACAATGAGCAGTTCTTC. Full variable domain (remainder filled in from reference TRBV2 and TRBJ2-1): EPEVTQTPSHQVTQMGQEVILRCVPISNHLYFYWYRQILGQKVEFLVSFYNNEISEKSEIFDDQFSVERPDGSNFTLKIRSTKLEDSAMYFCASSVGSHNEQFFGPGTRLTVL.